This T cell receptor (beta chain) is drawn from a study of T cells in localized non-small cell lung cancer. Sequencing used immunoSEQ multiplex PCR; TCRdb keeps in-frame clones, though not all of them. This table holds 20,000 to 25,000 clones, roughly nine tenths found once. The CDR3 loop spans 17 amino acids. The chain has TRBV12-1 and TRBJ1-2. TRBV12-1 is recorded as a pseudogene. The sequencing here drew on peripheral blood, taken before any cancer treatment. This TCR was sampled from an older male donor with stage I lung adenocarcinoma. The CDR3 is CASSSHTTRAFNYGYTF. The DNA for the CDR3 is TGTGCCAGCAGCTCGCACACCACGCGGGCCTTTAACTATGGCTACACCTTC.